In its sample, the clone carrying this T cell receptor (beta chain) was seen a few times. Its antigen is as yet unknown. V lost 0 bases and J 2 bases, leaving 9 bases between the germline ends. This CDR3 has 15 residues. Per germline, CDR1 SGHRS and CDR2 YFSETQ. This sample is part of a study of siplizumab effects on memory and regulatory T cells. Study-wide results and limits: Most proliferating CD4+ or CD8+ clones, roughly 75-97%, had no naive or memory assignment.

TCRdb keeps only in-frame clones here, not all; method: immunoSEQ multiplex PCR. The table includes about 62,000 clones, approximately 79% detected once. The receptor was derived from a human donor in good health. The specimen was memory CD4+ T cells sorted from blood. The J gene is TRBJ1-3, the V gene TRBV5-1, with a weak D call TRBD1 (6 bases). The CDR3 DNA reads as TGCGCCAGCAGCTTGGAAGGGGGAACTGGAAACACCATATATTTT. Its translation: CASSLEGGTGNTIYF.